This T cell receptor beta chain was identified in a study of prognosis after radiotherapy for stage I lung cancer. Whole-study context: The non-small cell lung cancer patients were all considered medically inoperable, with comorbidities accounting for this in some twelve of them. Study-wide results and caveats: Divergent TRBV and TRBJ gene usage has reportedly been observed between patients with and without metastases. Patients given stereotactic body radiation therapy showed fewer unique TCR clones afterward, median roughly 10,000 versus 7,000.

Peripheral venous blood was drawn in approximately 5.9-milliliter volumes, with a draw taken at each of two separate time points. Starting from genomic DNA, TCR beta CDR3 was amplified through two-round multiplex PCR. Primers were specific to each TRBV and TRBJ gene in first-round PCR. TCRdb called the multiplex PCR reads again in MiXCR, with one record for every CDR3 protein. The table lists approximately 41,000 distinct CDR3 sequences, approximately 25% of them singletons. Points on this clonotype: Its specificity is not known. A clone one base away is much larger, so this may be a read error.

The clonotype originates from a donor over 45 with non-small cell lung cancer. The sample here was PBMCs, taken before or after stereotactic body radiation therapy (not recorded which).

The CDR3 loop is CASSWDSSYDQYF. The CDR3 DNA is TGTGCCAGCAGCTGGGACAGCTCCTACGATCAGTACTTC. This chain joins TRBV5-8 and TRBJ2-7; 7 positions agree with TRBD1. Germline-derived CDR1 and CDR2 are SGHTS and YDEGEE. This CDR3 has 13 residues. Complete variable domain (other parts from reference TRBV5-8 and TRBJ2-7): EAGVTQSPTHLIKTRGQQATLRCSPISGHTSVYWYQQALGLGLQFLLWYDEGEERNRGNFPPRFSGRQFPNYSSELNVNALELEDSALYLCASSWDSSYDQYFGPGTRLTVT.